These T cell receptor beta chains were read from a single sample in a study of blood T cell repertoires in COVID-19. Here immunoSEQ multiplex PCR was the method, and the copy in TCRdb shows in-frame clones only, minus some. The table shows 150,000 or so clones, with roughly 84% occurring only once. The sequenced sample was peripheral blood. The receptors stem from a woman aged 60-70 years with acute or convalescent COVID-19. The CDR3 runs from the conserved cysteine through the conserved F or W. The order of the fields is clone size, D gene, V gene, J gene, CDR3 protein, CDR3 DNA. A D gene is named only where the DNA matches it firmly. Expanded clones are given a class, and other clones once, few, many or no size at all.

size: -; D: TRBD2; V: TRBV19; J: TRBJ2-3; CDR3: CASSKTSGSSTDTQYF; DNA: TGTGCCAGTAGTAAGACTAGCGGGAGTAGCACAGATACGCAGTATTTT
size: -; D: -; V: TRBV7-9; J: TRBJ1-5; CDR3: CASSLSPGNGPQHF; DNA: TGTGCCAGCAGCTTGTCTCCCGGGAATGGGCCCCAGCATTTT
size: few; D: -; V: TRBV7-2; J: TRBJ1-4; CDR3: CASSLDRSNEKLFF; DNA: TGTGCCAGCAGCTTAGACCGCAGTAATGAAAAACTGTTTTTT
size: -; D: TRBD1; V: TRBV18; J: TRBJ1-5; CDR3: CASSPQGATSNQPQHF; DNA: TGTGCCAGCTCTCCACAGGGGGCGACTAGCAATCAGCCCCAGCATTTT
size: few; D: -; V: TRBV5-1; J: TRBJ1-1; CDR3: CASRPRWGAEAFF; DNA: TGCGCCAGCAGGCCAAGGTGGGGCGCTGAAGCTTTCTTT
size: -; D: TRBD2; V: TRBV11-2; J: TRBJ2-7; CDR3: CASSLRKWDLAGVEQYF; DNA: TGTGCCAGCAGCTTAAGGAAGTGGGATCTAGCGGGAGTCGAGCAGTACTTC
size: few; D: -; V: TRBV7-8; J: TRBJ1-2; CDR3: CASSLALSRGDGYTF; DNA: TGTGCCAGCAGCTTAGCGCTAAGCAGGGGAGATGGCTACACCTTC
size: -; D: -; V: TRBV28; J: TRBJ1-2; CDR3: CASSFPANYGYTF; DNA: TGTGCCAGCAGTTTCCCAGCTAACTATGGCTACACCTTC
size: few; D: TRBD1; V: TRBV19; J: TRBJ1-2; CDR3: CASTGTGTYGYTF; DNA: TGTGCCAGTACCGGGACAGGGACCTATGGCTACACCTTC
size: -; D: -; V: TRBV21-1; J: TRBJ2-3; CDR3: CASSIPGGDKHTDTQYF; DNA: TGTGCCAGCAGCATTCCTGGGGGGGACAAGCACACAGATACGCAGTATTTT